These T cell receptor beta chains were read from a single sample in a study of cytomegalovirus exposure and HLA in healthy donors. Sequencing was performed with immunoSEQ multiplex PCR; in TCRdb, only in-frame clones are kept and a portion is missing. The sample has about 70,000 clones; around 70% are singletons. Sequencing was carried out using PBMCs. The receptor set was obtained from a human donor in good health. The CDR3 runs from the conserved cysteine through the conserved F or W. D genes are given only for firm matches. The listing skips clone size in some rows; elsewhere it reads once, few, many or a size class.

D gene	V gene	clone size	J gene	CDR3 DNA	CDR3 protein
.	TRBV19	.	TRBJ1-4	TGTGCCAGTAGTATCCCCGACAGGCGGAGCGAAAAACTGTTTTTT	CASSIPDRRSEKLFF
TRBD2	TRBV9	.	TRBJ2-3	TGTGCCAGCAGCGCTAGCGGGAGTACGGGTACAGATACGCAGTATTTT	CASSASGSTGTDTQYF
.	TRBV11-2	.	TRBJ2-5	TGTGCCAGCAGCTTATCAGGGTCTGCCCAAGAGACCCAGTACTTC	CASSLSGSAQETQYF
.	TRBV4-1	.	TRBJ1-1	TGCGCCAGCAGCCTACACAGGGTGGGCACTGAAGCTTTCTTT	CASSLHRVGTEAFF
.	TRBV5-6	.	TRBJ1-1	TGTGCCAGCAGCTTGGTGGGGGGGGTTGAAGCTTTCTTT	CASSLVGGVEAFF
.	TRBV27	.	TRBJ1-2	TGTGCCAGCAGACCTCAGATTAACTATGGCTACACCTTC	CASRPQINYGYTF
TRBD2	TRBV29-1	.	TRBJ2-3	TGCAGCATCCATCGGGAGGTAGTTGGGGATACGCAGTATTTT	CSIHREVVGDTQYF
TRBD2	TRBV7-3	.	TRBJ2-5	TGTGCCAGCAGCGCGGTAGCGGGAGGTCAAGAGACCCAGTACTTC	CASSAVAGGQETQYF
TRBD2	TRBV5-4	.	TRBJ2-3	TGTGCCAGCAGCTTGAAGCGGGAGGCCCCGACAGATACGCAGTATTTT	CASSLKREAPTDTQYF
.	TRBV12-2	.	TRBJ2-1	TGTGCAAGTCGCTTAGTTTGGCTTTTCCGTTTTGAGCAGTTCTTC	CASRLVWLFRFEQFF
TRBD1	TRBV5-4	.	TRBJ2-6	TGTGCCAGCAGCCCAGCCCCCACAGGGGGCACTGGGGCCAACGTCCTGACTTTC	CASSPAPTGGTGANVLTF
.	TRBV6-4	few	TRBJ2-1	TGTGCCAGCAGTGACTCTGACTCGAGGCCCCATGAGCAGTTCTTC	CASSDSDSRPHEQFF
TRBD1	TRBV6-6	.	TRBJ2-7	TGTGCCAGCAGTTCACAGGGGTTCATAGAGCAGTACTTC	CASSSQGFIEQYF
TRBD2	TRBV5-1	.	TRBJ2-7	TGCGCCAGCAGATGGGGACTAGGACACGGCTACGAGCAGTACTTC	CASRWGLGHGYEQYF
TRBD2	TRBV10-2	.	TRBJ2-1	TGCGCCAGCAGTGGATCAGCGGGAGGGCCACATGAGCAGTTCTTC	CASSGSAGGPHEQFF
TRBD1	TRBV29-1	.	TRBJ1-1	TGCAGCGTTCTTGACAGGGGGCGGAACACTGAAGCTTTCTTT	CSVLDRGRNTEAFF
.	TRBV28	.	TRBJ2-3	TGTGCCAGCAGTTTGGTCGAGGGATCAGATACGCAGTATTTT	CASSLVEGSDTQYF
TRBD1	TRBV7-2	.	TRBJ1-5	TGTGCCAGCAGCTTGGGACAGGGGGATATAGGCAATCAGCCCCAGCATTTT	CASSLGQGDIGNQPQHF
TRBD1	TRBV29-1	once	TRBJ1-2	TGCAGCGTGCGAGACAGGGGGCAAGGGGGTGGCTACACCTTC	CSVRDRGQGGGYTF
.	TRBV5-1	.	TRBJ1-2	TGCGCCAGCAGCTTGGCCGGGCTGGGAGGAGGCTACACCTTC	CASSLAGLGGGYTF
TRBD1	TRBV28	few	TRBJ2-1	TGTGCCAGCAGCACAAGCCCCTTTACAGGGGCAACGGAGTTCTTC	CASSTSPFTGATEFF
.	TRBV6-6	.	TRBJ2-4	TGTGCCAGCAGCAGTAGGACACAGGGTACCAAAAACATTCAGTACTTC	CASSSRTQGTKNIQYF
.	TRBV25-1	few	TRBJ1-2	TGTGCCAGCAGGGACAGCCGATACTATGGCTACACCTTC	CASRDSRYYGYTF
.	TRBV6-5	.	TRBJ1-2	TGTGCCAGCAGTTACTCCTCGTCGTTCAACTATGGCTACACCTTC	CASSYSSSFNYGYTF
.	TRBV10-3	.	TRBJ1-1	TGTGCCATCAGCCGCGCTCAGGGAGGTGAAGCTTTCTTT	CAISRAQGGEAFF
TRBD1	TRBV30	once	TRBJ1-3	TGTGCCTGGAGGCCTGCCGTAGGACAGGGGCCGGGAAACACCATATATTTT	CAWRPAVGQGPGNTIYF
.	TRBV7-8	.	TRBJ2-2	TGTGCCAGCAGCCCGAGGGGGGGCCCGAACACCGGGGAGCTGTTTTTT	CASSPRGGPNTGELFF
TRBD2	TRBV6-4	.	TRBJ2-7	TGTGCCAGCAGTGACTCTGAGGGAGGGGAGCAGTACTTC	CASSDSEGGEQYF
TRBD1	TRBV30	.	TRBJ2-7	TGTGCCTTGAGAAAACTTCCGGGACAGGGAGTTTCCGAGCAGTACTTC	CALRKLPGQGVSEQYF
TRBD2	TRBV15	.	TRBJ2-7	TGTGCCACCAGCTCTCCCGGGAGGCCCTCCTACGAGCAGTACTTC	CATSSPGRPSYEQYF
.	TRBV30	.	TRBJ1-1	TGTGCCTGGACGGGGGGCAGGGCCACTGAAGCTTTCTTT	CAWTGGRATEAFF
.	TRBV2	.	TRBJ2-3	TGTGCCAGCAGTGAGAACGCCACACCCGATACGCAGTATTTT	CASSENATPDTQYF